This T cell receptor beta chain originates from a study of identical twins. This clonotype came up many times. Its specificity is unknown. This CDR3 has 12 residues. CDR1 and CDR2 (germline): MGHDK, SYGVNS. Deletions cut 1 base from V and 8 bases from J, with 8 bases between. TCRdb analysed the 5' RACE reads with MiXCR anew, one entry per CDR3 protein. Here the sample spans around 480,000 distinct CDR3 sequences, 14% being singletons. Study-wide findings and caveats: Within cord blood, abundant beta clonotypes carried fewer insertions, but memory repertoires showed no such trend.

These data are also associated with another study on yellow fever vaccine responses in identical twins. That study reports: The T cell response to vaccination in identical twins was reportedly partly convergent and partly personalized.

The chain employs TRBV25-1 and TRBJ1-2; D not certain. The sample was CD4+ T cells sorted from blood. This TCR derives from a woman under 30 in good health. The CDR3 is CASSEWPWGYTF. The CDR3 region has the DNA TGTGCCAGCAGTGAATGGCCGTGGGGCTACACCTTC.